The 20 T cell receptor beta chains in this list originate from one sample, sequenced in a study of T-cell reconstitution after alpha-beta-depleted transplantation in children. Researchers prepared the TCRbeta library using unique molecular identifiers, the study reports. TCRdb passed the PCR reads through MiXCR, listing each CDR3 protein once. The data show 90,000 to 100,000 distinct CDR3 sequences, 20% to 30% seen once. The source material was PBMCs, sampled before TCRalphabeta/CD19-depleted stem cell transplant. The receptors derive from a boy aged 2-9 years with acute lymphoblastic leukemia, due to receive a stem cell transplant.

This rearrangement joins TRBV7-2 to TRBJ2-7, with 9 bases fitting TRBD2. The ends lost 6 bases at V and 6 bases at J; junction bases unmatched: 9. Germline values: CDR1 SGHTA, CDR2 FQGNSA. CDR3 size: 14 residues. The CDR3 region has the DNA TGTGCCAGCAGTCTAAAAGCGGGAGGCCTCGAGCAGTACTTC. The encoded protein is CASSLKAGGLEQYF.

This chain's CDR3 is CASSTLQGNEQYF. CDR3 bases: TGTGCCAGTAGCACACTTCAGGGGAACGAGCAGTACTTC. The J gene is TRBJ2-7, the V gene TRBV19, with TRBD1 as a possible D gene (6 bases). Trimming took 6 bases from V and 5 from J, leaving 14 bases between them. Germline V gene sequence: CDR1 LNHDA, CDR2 SQIVND (reference sequence). CDR3 length: 13 amino acids.

This clonotype was counted a few times. The chain employs TRBV6-1 and TRBJ1-1; the D gene is possibly TRBD1 (6 bases). Trimming shortened V by 2 bases and J by 3 bases, and 13 bases separated the two germline ends. CDR3 size: 15 residues. The germline CDR1 and CDR2 sequences are MNHNS and SASEGT. The CDR3 sequence: CASSEKGGEDTEAFF. CDR3 in DNA: TGTGCCAGCAGTGAAAAGGGGGGTGAGGACACTGAAGCTTTCTTT.

V usage is TRBV28 and J usage is TRBJ2-1; the match to TRBD2 covers 10 bases. The germline V gene has CDR1 MDHEN and CDR2 SYDVKM. V shed 4 bases and J 4 bases; nucleotides not matched to a gene: 7. The CDR3 consists of 16 residues. The CDR3 DNA follows: TGTGCCAGCAGTTACTCCGGGACTAGCGCTTACAATGAGCAGTTCTTC. Its protein is CASSYSGTSAYNEQFF.

This chain uses TRBV5-1 with TRBJ1-2, with a weak D call TRBD1 (5 bases). Trimming took 3 bases from V and 4 from J, leaving 16 bases between them. The CDR3 length is 15 residues. Germline lookup yields CDR1 SGHRS and CDR2 YFSETQ. This chain's CDR3 is CASSSAGTAIYGYTF. For the CDR3, the DNA is TGCGCCAGCAGCTCGGCCGGGACGGCGATCTATGGCTACACCTTC.

The chain links TRBV28 to TRBJ2-1, with D possibly being TRBD1 or TRBD2 (5 bases each). Germline-derived CDR1 and CDR2 are MDHEN and SYDVKM. Trimming removed 5 bases at V and 4 bases at J, with 9 bases between. CDR3 length: 13 residues. CDR3 sequence (DNA): TGTGCCAGCAGTGGGGACGTGTACAATGAGCAGTTCTTC. The encoded protein is CASSGDVYNEQFF.

This clonotype was observed at least ten times. The CDR3 region has the DNA TGTGCCAGCAGTTTATGTCAATACGAGCAGTACTTC. Translated, it gives CASSLCQYEQYF. The chain couples TRBV27 to TRBJ2-7; no firm D call. V lost 1 base, J lost 4 bases, and 5 bases lay in between. The CDR3 consists of 12 residues. Per germline, CDR1 MNHEY and CDR2 SMNVEV (reference sequence).

The CDR3 nucleotides read TGTGCCAGCAGGCCCACTCCTGGGACAGGACTGGATCAGCCCCAGCATTTT. Translating gives CASRPTPGTGLDQPQHF. The J gene is TRBJ1-5, the V gene TRBV6-2 or TRBV6-3; 8 nucleotides line up with TRBD1. This CDR3 is 17 amino acids long. Germline V gene lookup returns CDR1 MNHEY and CDR2 SVGEGT. Trimming at V came to 6 bases and at J to 5 bases, leaving 15 bases not matched to a gene.

This clonotype was picked up a small number of times. This chain joins TRBV5-1 and TRBJ2-2; maybe TRBD2 (5 bases). Germline CDR1 and CDR2: SGHRS and YFSETQ. The CDR3 is made up of 14 amino acids. V gave up 1 base and J gave up 7 bases, with 11 bases separating them. CDR3 protein: CASSLIPRDGELFF. The CDR3 DNA reads as TGCGCCAGCAGCTTGATACCTCGGGACGGGGAGCTGTTTTTT.

The V gene is TRBV19, the J gene TRBJ1-1; a possible D gene is TRBD1 (5 bases). This CDR3 is built from 13 residues. Germline-derived CDR1 and CDR2 are LNHDA and SQIVND (reference sequence). V lost 7 bases and J lost 6, with 15 bases in between. The CDR3 sequence is CASMRDLFAEAFF. The CDR3 coding sequence is TGTGCCAGTATGCGGGACTTATTCGCTGAAGCTTTCTTT.

This sequence joins TRBV7-8 and TRBJ1-1, with 7 bases aligning to TRBD1. J lost 6 bases, V lost 5 bases, and 12 bases had no gene match. CDR3 length: 15 residues. The germline CDR1 and CDR2 sequences are SGHVS and FQNEAQ. The CDR3 reads CASSQPRQGGSEAFF. CDR3 bases: TGTGCCAGCAGCCAACCAAGGCAGGGGGGCTCTGAAGCTTTCTTT.

V usage is TRBV4-3 and J usage is TRBJ2-7; 9 bases map to TRBD1. V was clipped by 0 bases and J by 2 bases; unmatched bases: 8. Germline lookup yields CDR1 LGHNA and CDR2 YSLEER. CDR3 size: 17 residues. CDR3 coding DNA: TGCGCCAGCAGCCAAGATCAGGCTTGGGACAGGGCCTACGAGCAGTACTTC. It yields the protein CASSQDQAWDRAYEQYF.

This chain joins TRBV2 and TRBJ2-3, with TRBD2 matching 9 bases. The CDR3 loop spans 17 amino acids. The germline V gene has CDR1 SNHLY and CDR2 FYNNEI. The V gene end was trimmed by 6 bases and the J gene end by 1 base; junction bases not matched to a gene: 11. CDR3 DNA: TGTGCCAGCAGAAAGACTAGCGGAGGGACACGCACAGATACGCAGTATTTT. As protein: CASRKTSGGTRTDTQYF.

This clonotype was picked up many times. The chain joins TRBV20-1 to TRBJ2-7; no firm D call. V was trimmed by 3 bases and J by 3 bases, leaving 3 bases between them. Germline CDR1 and CDR2: DFQATT and SNEGSKA (reference sequence). The CDR3 consists of 10 residues. CDR3 sequence: CSASHYEQYF. In nucleotides, the CDR3 is TGCAGTGCTAGCCACTACGAGCAGTACTTC.

This clonotype was seen more than once but under ten times. The V and J genes are TRBV15 and TRBJ1-1; 8 nucleotides align to TRBD1. Per the germline V gene, CDR1 is LNHNV and CDR2 is YYDKDF (reference sequence). This CDR3 spans 12 amino acids. Trimming removed 6 bases from V and 6 bases from J; junction bases left unmatched: 3. In nucleotides, the CDR3 is TGTGCCACCAGTACGACAGGGGCTGAAGCTTTCTTT. Translated, it gives CATSTTGAEAFF.

This clonotype showed up just a few times. The CDR3 spells CASSPRGGREQYF. CDR3 DNA: TGCGCCAGCAGCCCCCGGGGGGGACGGGAGCAGTACTTC. The gene calls are TRBV5-1 and TRBJ2-7; TRBD2 matches 8 bases. CDR1 and CDR2 (germline): SGHRS, YFSETQ. The CDR3 has 13 residues. The V segment lost 4 bases and the J segment 7 bases; nucleotides outside the gene matches: 7.

The rearrangement links TRBV5-1 to TRBJ1-1; no clear D. The germline V and J ends were trimmed by 7 bases and 5 bases, with 24 bases remaining between them. Germline CDR1 reads SGHRS; CDR2 reads YFSETQ. The CDR3 sequence is 16 residues long. The CDR3 region is CASYSGIDMGSTEAFF. CDR3 nucleotide sequence: TGCGCCAGCTACTCGGGGATCGACATGGGAAGTACTGAAGCTTTCTTT.

The V gene is TRBV5-1, the J gene TRBJ1-2, with TRBD1 as a possible D gene (5 bases). The CDR3 runs 15 residues. CDR1 and CDR2 from the germline V gene are SGHRS and YFSETQ. Deletions cut 3 bases from V and 0 bases from J, with 12 bases between. CDR3 bases: TGCGCCAGCAGCTCGCCGGGACGGACTAACTATGGCTACACCTTC. Amino acid sequence: CASSSPGRTNYGYTF. Combining the CDR3 with reference TRBV5-1 and TRBJ1-2 gives the whole variable domain KAGVTQTPRYLIKTRGQQVTLSCSPISGHRSVSWYQQTPGQGLQFLFEYFSETQRNKGNFPGRFSGRQFSNSRSEMNVSTLELGDSALYLCASSSPGRTNYGYTFGSGTRLTVV.

The chain combines TRBV28 with TRBJ1-1; D gene ambiguous. Germline V gene sequence: CDR1 MDHEN, CDR2 SYDVKM. The CDR3 covers 15 residues. The ends were cut back, 8 bases at V and 1 base at J, with 17 bases in the middle. In DNA form, the CDR3 reads TGTGCCAGCCGACCCGGTGGGTCGCCGAACACTGAAGCTTTCTTT. Translating gives CASRPGGSPNTEAFF.

This chain connects TRBV27 to TRBJ2-3; 8 nucleotides line up with TRBD1. Trimming removed 5 bases from V and 9 bases from J; junction bases left unmatched: 4. The CDR3 totals 12 residues. The germline V gene has CDR1 MNHEY and CDR2 SMNVEV (reference sequence). The CDR3 DNA follows: TGTGCCAGCAGTCCTTACAGGGGGACGCAGTATTTT. Residues: CASSPYRGTQYF.